The clone carrying this TCR beta chain was counted between two and nine times. The sample originates from a study of blood T cell repertoires in COVID-19. Study summary: Material from acute and convalescent COVID-19 was sourced from the United States, Italy and Spain. PBMCs, B-cell-depleted T cells, or T cells provided the cDNA or gDNA that made up the material.

Per the authors' pipeline: Amplification from reference gene primers served as the basis for estimated nucleated cell counts. Sequencing used immunoSEQ multiplex PCR; TCRdb keeps in-frame clones, though not all of them. V and J calls and clone size come straight from that table; D and trimming were deduced from the DNA. The table lists 200,000 to 250,000 clones, almost 85% of them singletons. V was clipped by 3 bases and J by 3 bases; unmatched bases: 2. The CDR3 sequence is 13 residues long. In germline, CDR1 is GTSNPN, CDR2 SVGIG (reference sequence). Sequenced: peripheral blood. The receptor was derived from a woman aged 40 to 50 with acute or convalescent COVID-19. The chain couples TRBV30 to TRBJ1-2; 9 bases align to TRBD1. DNA of the CDR3: TGTGCCTGGAGGACAGGGGGGTACTATGGCTACACCTTC. Amino acids: CAWRTGGYYGYTF.